These T cell receptor beta chains were read from a single sample in a study of T cell clonotyping in hematopoietic cell transplantation. TCRdb keeps only in-frame clones here, not all; method: immunoSEQ multiplex PCR. Of about 45,000 clones listed, 94% were seen once; the top ten hold around 0.85%. The sequencing input was peripheral blood mononuclear cells. The receptors derive from a woman aged 45-60 years in good health. Some clones in this sample may be carry-over from other donors' samples. The CDR3 runs from the conserved cysteine through the conserved F or W. Each record gives: V gene, clone size, J gene, D gene, CDR3 DNA, CDR3 protein. The D gene is left open where the match is weak. Only some rows state a clone size, as once, few, many or a class for expanded clones.

>TRBV4-3|NA|TRBJ2-7|NA
TGCGCCAGCAGCCATGGGGGAGATTACTACGAGCAGTACTTC
CASSHGGDYYEQYF
>TRBV12-5|NA|TRBJ2-5|TRBD1
TGTGCTAGTGGACTGACGGGACAGCGAGGGACCCAGTACTTC
CASGLTGQRGTQYF
>TRBV7-2|once|TRBJ1-3|NA
TGTGCCAGCAGCCCCTCTCGCTCTGGAAACACCATATATTTT
CASSPSRSGNTIYF
>TRBV4-2|NA|TRBJ1-3|TRBD1
TGTGCCAGCAGCCTAGAGATGGGACAGGGAATTGGATACACCATATATTTT
CASSLEMGQGIGYTIYF
>TRBV19|NA|TRBJ1-6|TRBD1
TGTGCCAGTAGTATCCGGGACAGGTCGGGTTCACCCCTCCACTTT
CASSIRDRSGSPLHF
>TRBV7-8|few|TRBJ2-7|NA
TGTGCCAGCAGCCCCTTGGATAGGGGCGAGCAGTACTTC
CASSPLDRGEQYF
>TRBV7-2|NA|TRBJ1-1|NA
TGTGCCAGCAGCCTCGGACAGCCTGAAGCTTTCTTT
CASSLGQPEAFF
>TRBV11-1|NA|TRBJ1-1|NA
TGTGCCAGCACCTCCGACAGGTCCAACACTGAAGCTTTCTTT
CASTSDRSNTEAFF
>TRBV4-1|NA|TRBJ2-7|NA
TGCGCCAGCAGCCAAGGCCGTCTCGGGACATCAGACTACGAGCAGTACTTC
CASSQGRLGTSDYEQYF
>TRBV19|NA|TRBJ2-7|TRBD2
TGTGCCAGTAGCATCTCAGGCCGGGGGGGTACCTACGAGCAGTACTTC
CASSISGRGGTYEQYF
>TRBV10-3|NA|TRBJ1-4|TRBD1
TGTGCCACGGGACAGGGGGAGGATGAAAAACTGTTTTTT
CATGQGEDEKLFF
>TRBV7-2|NA|TRBJ1-6|NA
TGTGCCAGCAGCTTTAGCCAGGGCGAATCACCCCTCCACTTT
CASSFSQGESPLHF
>TRBV7-9|NA|TRBJ1-2|NA
TGTGCCAGCCGAGTAACCTCTGGCTATGGCTACACCTTC
CASRVTSGYGYTF
>TRBV19|NA|TRBJ1-2|NA
TGTGCCAGTAGTATAGATTTTGGACAGCCGAGGGACTATGGCTACACCTTC
CASSIDFGQPRDYGYTF
>TRBV12-5|NA|TRBJ2-7|NA
TGTGCTAGTGGTTCCCATATTCCCCCAGGGCCCTACGAGCAGTACTTC
CASGSHIPPGPYEQYF
>TRBV7-2|NA|TRBJ2-3|TRBD2
TGTGCCAGCAGCGCCGGACTAGCGGGGGGCCAAGATACGCAGTATTTT
CASSAGLAGGQDTQYF
>TRBV11-2|NA|TRBJ1-1|TRBD1
TGTGCCAGCAGCAAGCGGACAGGGGAGACTGAAGCTTTCTTT
CASSKRTGETEAFF
>TRBV28|NA|TRBJ2-7|TRBD1
TGTGCCAGCAGTTTGGACAGGGGACCCCACGAGCAGTACTTC
CASSLDRGPHEQYF
>TRBV6-6|NA|TRBJ2-7|TRBD1
TGTGCCAGCAGTCATAGACAGGGGGGCCACGAGCAGTACTTC
CASSHRQGGHEQYF
>TRBV7-9|NA|TRBJ2-1|NA
TGTGCCAGCAGCTTATCTTTCTCCTACAATGAGCAGTTCTTC
CASSLSFSYNEQFF
>TRBV7-8|NA|TRBJ1-5|TRBD1
TGTGCCAGCAGCTTAGCGCGACAGGGGGCGAATCAGCCCCAGCATTTT
CASSLARQGANQPQHF
>TRBV5-8|NA|TRBJ2-1|TRBD2
TGTGCCACCCGCGTTGGTACTAGCGGGAGGTACAATGAGCAGTTCTTC
CATRVGTSGRYNEQFF
>TRBV19|NA|TRBJ1-5|NA
TGTGCCAGCTCAAATCAGCCCCAGCATTTT
CASSNQPQHF
>TRBV6-1|NA|TRBJ2-3|NA
TGTGCCAGCAGTGAATACGGCTTAGGTAGCACAGATACGCAGTATTTT
CASSEYGLGSTDTQYF
>TRBV11-3|NA|TRBJ2-5|TRBD2
TGTGCCAGCAGCAGGGGACTAGCGGGGGGGACGGAGACCCAGTACTTC
CASSRGLAGGTETQYF
>TRBV7-8|NA|TRBJ1-1|NA
TGTGCCAGCAGCTTATCGACAGGGAACACTGAAGCTTTCTTT
CASSLSTGNTEAFF